This T cell receptor (beta chain) was observed in a study of immune heterogeneity within non-small cell lung tumors. Genomic DNA from bulk tumor acted as the template, and 450 to 700 ng was loaded per sample. Several spatially distant biopsies were obtained per primary tumor intraoperatively. Each patient presented with untreated, newly diagnosed non-small cell lung cancer and received curative surgery. All donors had received a new diagnosis of non-small cell lung cancer and were undergoing surgery with curative intent. The CDR3 has 13 residues. CDR1 SGHDT and CDR2 YYEEEE come from the germline V gene. Trimming removed 4 bases from V and 2 bases from J, with 7 bases in between. A multiplex PCR containing 32 V primers and 13 J primers was used to amplify TCR beta CDR3. TCRdb itself ran the multiplex PCR reads through MiXCR, one entry per CDR3 protein. The sample consists of 15,000 or so distinct CDR3 sequences, over 25% of them appearing once.

Study-level findings and limits: Across individual patients, the high-frequency T-cell receptor beta clonotypes were largely distinct. Dominant CDR3 beta clonotypes repeated across a patient's tumor loci, while different loci held unique high-frequency clones.

With regard to this clonotype: What it binds is unknown.

This receptor was taken from a man in his forties with non-small cell lung cancer. The source material was lung tumor tissue. V is TRBV5-6 and J is TRBJ2-1; D ambiguous. The CDR3, as DNA: TGTGCCAGCAGCCTTGGGCCCTACAATGAGCAGTTCTTC. Encoded protein: CASSLGPYNEQFF.